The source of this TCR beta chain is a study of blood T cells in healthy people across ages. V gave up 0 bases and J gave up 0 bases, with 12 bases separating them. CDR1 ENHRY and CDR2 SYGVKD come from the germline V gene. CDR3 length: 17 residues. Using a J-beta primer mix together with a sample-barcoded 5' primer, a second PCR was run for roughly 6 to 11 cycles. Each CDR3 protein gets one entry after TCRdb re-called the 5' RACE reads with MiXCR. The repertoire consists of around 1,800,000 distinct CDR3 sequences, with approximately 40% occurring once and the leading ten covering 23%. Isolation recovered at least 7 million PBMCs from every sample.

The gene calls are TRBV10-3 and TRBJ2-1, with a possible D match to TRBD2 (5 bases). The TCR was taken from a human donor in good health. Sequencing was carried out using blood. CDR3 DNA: TGTGCCATCAGTGAGTCTCAAGCGGCAGCCTCCTACAATGAGCAGTTCTTC. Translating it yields CAISESQAAASYNEQFF.